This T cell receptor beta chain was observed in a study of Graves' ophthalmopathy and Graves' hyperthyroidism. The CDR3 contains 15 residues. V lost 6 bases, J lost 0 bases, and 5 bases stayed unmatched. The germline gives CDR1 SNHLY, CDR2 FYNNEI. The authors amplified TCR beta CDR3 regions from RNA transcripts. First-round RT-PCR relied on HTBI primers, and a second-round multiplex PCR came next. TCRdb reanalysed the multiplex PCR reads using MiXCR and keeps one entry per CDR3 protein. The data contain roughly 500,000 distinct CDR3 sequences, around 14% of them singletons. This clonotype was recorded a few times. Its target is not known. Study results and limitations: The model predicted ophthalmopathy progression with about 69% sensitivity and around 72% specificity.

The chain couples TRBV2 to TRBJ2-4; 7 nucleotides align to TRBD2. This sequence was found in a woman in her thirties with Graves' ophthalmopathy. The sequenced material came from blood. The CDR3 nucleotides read TGTGCCAGCAGACTACTAGCGCTAGCCAAAAACATTCAGTACTTC. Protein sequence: CASRLLALAKNIQYF.